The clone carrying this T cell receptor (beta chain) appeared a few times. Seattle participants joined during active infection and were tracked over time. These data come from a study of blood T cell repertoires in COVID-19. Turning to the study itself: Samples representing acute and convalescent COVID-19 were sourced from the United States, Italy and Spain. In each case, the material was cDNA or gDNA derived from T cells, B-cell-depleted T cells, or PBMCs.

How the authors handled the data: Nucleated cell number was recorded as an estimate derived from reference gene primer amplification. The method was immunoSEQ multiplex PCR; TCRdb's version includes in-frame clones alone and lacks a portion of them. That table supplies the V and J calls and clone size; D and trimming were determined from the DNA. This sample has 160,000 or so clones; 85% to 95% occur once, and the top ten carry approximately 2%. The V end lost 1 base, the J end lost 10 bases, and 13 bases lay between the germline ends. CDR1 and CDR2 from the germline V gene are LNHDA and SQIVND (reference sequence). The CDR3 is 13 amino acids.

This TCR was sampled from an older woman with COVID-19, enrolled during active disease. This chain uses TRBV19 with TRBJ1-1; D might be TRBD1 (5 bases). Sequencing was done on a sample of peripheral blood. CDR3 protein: CASSIGGRGPAFF. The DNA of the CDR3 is TGTGCCAGTAGTATAGGGGGGAGGGGCCCAGCTTTCTTT.